Included here is one T cell receptor beta chain sequence, with context. The antigen is undetermined. The junction departs from germline at one end; a sequencing error may be responsible. Bulk TCR libraries were made with methods that had been previously described and with listed TCR primers. From the PCR reads, TCRdb called clonotypes with MiXCR, one entry per CDR3 protein. The profile shows 50,000 to 75,000 distinct CDR3 sequences, roughly a fifth of them singletons. This entry comes from a study of molecular identifiers for immune sequencing clone quantification. Study-level points and caveats: Effector cells kept over 99% of their molecules in clones above 20 RNA copies, while naive cells kept under 1% there. Spiked TCR RNA from one Jurkat cell reportedly showed up when mixed among one million naive cells.

CD8+CD4-CCR7+CD45RA+ cells were sorted as naive CD8 T cells. This CDR3 is built from 14 residues. From germline, CDR1 is SEHNR and CDR2 FQNEAQ (reference sequence). The TCR was taken from a human donor in good health. Some libraries in this study had Jurkat cell RNA spiked in. What was sequenced was naive CD8+ T cells from blood, with Jurkat cell RNA spiked in. The sample's subset: FACS-sorted CD8+CD4-CCR7+CD45RA+ naive T cells. The chain has TRBV7-9 and TRBJ2-7; 9 positions agree with TRBD2. As DNA, the CDR3 is TGTGCCCGCAGCTCCTTAGCGGGGGCGTACGAGCAGTACTTC. It translates to CARSSLAGAYEQYF.